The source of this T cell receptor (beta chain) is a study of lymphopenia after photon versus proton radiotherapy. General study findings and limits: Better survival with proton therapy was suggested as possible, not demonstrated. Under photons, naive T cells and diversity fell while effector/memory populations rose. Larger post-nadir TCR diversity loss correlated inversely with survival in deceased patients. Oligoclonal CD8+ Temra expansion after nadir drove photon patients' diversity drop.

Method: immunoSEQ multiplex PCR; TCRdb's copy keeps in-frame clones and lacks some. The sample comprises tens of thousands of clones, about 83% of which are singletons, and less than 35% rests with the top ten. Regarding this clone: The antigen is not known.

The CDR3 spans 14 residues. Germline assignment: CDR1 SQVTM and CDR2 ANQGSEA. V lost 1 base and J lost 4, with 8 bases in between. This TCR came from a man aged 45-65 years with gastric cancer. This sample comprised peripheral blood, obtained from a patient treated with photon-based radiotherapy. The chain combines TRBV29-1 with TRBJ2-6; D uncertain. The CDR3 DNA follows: TGCAGCGTTGAAGGTGGACGGGGGGCCAACGTCCTGACTTTC. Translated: CSVEGGRGANVLTF. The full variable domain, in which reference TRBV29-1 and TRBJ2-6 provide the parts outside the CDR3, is SAVISQKPSRDICQRGTSLTIQCQVDSQVTMMFWYRQQPGQSLTLIATANQGSEATYESGFVIDKFPISRPNLTFSTLTVSNMSPEDSSIYLCSVEGGRGANVLTFGAGSRLTVL.